The 16 T cell receptor beta chains below all came from one sample that was sequenced in a study of T cell responses to AZD1222 COVID-19 vaccine. Some clones are missing from TCRdb's copy, which holds only in-frame ones; the method was immunoSEQ multiplex PCR. The repertoire holds approximately 89,000 clones, 90% seen once, with about 5% in the top ten. Source: peripheral blood, taken 28 days after the second AZD1222 dose. These receptor sequences come from an adult who received the AZD1222 COVID-19 vaccine.

The chain couples TRBV7-2 to TRBJ1-6; 8 positions match TRBD1. The CDR3 runs 16 residues. Per the germline V gene, CDR1 is SGHTA and CDR2 is FQGNSA. The trim removed 5 bases at V and 6 bases at J, leaving 9 bases unmatched. DNA of the CDR3: TGTGCCAGCAGCCCGAGGACAGGGACGGGTAATTCACCCCTCCACTTT. Encoded protein: CASSPRTGTGNSPLHF.

The V gene is TRBV5-4, the J gene TRBJ1-1, with D unclear. The germline CDR1 and CDR2 sequences are SGHNT and YYREEE (reference sequence). V was cut by 1 base and J by 5 bases, with 15 bases left in between. CDR3 size: 15 residues. CDR3 coding DNA: TGTGCCAGCAGCTTGCCCGCGCAGGTGGGGACTGAAGCTTTCTTT. Translation: CASSLPAQVGTEAFF.

The V and J genes are TRBV6-2 or TRBV6-3 and TRBJ1-2, with 7 bases lining up with TRBD1. Germline lookup yields CDR1 MNHEY and CDR2 SVGEGT. The CDR3 sequence is 16 residues long. J gave up 4 bases and V 5 bases, and 13 bases lay outside the gene matches. The DNA of the CDR3 is TGTGCCAGCAGTAAAGGGACAGCCTACCAACCCTATGGCTACACCTTC. This codes for CASSKGTAYQPYGYTF.

This clone occurred a few times. The chain has TRBV6-2 or TRBV6-3 and TRBJ1-5; 9 nucleotides match TRBD1. V shed 0 bases, J shed 6 bases, and the junction held 3 bases outside the gene matches. Germline CDR1 and CDR2: MNHEY and SVGEGT. CDR3 length: 15 residues. The CDR3 DNA follows: TGTGCCAGCAGTTACTCCCAACAGGGGGCTCAGCCCCAGCATTTT. Translation gives CASSYSQQGAQPQHF.

This clone was detected once. The V and J genes are TRBV4-1 and TRBJ2-7, with D possibly being TRBD1 (6 bases). The V gene's germline CDR1 is MGHRA and CDR2 YSYEKL. CDR3 size: 16 residues. V shed 0 bases and J shed 4 bases, with 16 bases lying between them. CDR3 sequence reads: CASSQDDSGAGYEQYF. The CDR3 DNA reads as TGCGCCAGCAGCCAAGATGATTCAGGGGCGGGTTACGAGCAGTACTTC.

CDR3 protein: CASSFPGQANTIYF. The CDR3 coding sequence is TGTGCCAGCAGCTTTCCGGGACAGGCAAACACCATATATTTT. The chain joins TRBV7-2 to TRBJ1-3, with 8 bases lining up with TRBD1. The CDR3 covers 14 residues. Germline lookup yields CDR1 SGHTA and CDR2 FQGNSA. V trimming: 3 bases; J trimming: 6 bases; junction bases outside the gene matches: 4.

V gene TRBV4-3 combines with J gene TRBJ2-7; no clear D gene. Trimming removed 0 bases at V and 2 bases at J, with 11 bases between. The CDR3 is 15 amino acids. The germline gives CDR1 LGHNA, CDR2 YSLEER. CDR3 sequence reads: CASSQDRLITYEQYF. As DNA, the CDR3 is TGCGCCAGCAGCCAAGATCGACTGATCACCTACGAGCAGTACTTC.

This clone was detected only a few times. V is TRBV7-2 and J is TRBJ2-7; 7 bases agree with TRBD1. V was pared by 5 bases and J by 0 bases, with 4 bases of the junction left unmatched. The length of the CDR3 is 14 residues. Germline assignment: CDR1 SGHTA and CDR2 FQGNSA. The CDR3 DNA is TGTGCCAGCAGCACCCGACAGGGCTCCTACGAGCAGTACTTC. As protein: CASSTRQGSYEQYF.

The genes are TRBV28 and TRBJ1-4, with D maybe TRBD1 (6 bases). The CDR3 extends over 15 amino acids. Between the trimmed V and J ends, which lost 6 bases and 0 bases, there was a span of 11 bases. The germline V gene encodes CDR1 MDHEN and CDR2 SYDVKM. CDR3 sequence (DNA): TGTGCCAGCAGCCAACAGGGCGCAACTAATGAAAAACTGTTTTTT. Residues: CASSQQGATNEKLFF.

The chain couples TRBV28 to TRBJ1-3; D gene uncertain. Germline CDR1 reads MDHEN; CDR2 reads SYDVKM. Trimming took off 3 bases at V and 0 bases at J, with 12 bases between the two ends. There are 16 residues in the CDR3. The CDR3 here is CASSLPGLTSGNTIYF. The DNA for the CDR3 is TGTGCCAGCAGTTTGCCAGGACTGACCTCTGGAAACACCATATATTTT.

This chain uses TRBV5-1 with TRBJ2-5, with a weak D call TRBD1 (5 bases). Trimming left V 5 bases short and J 5 bases short, with 13 bases between. The CDR3 is 13 residues long. The V gene's germline CDR1 is SGHRS and CDR2 YFSETQ. CDR3 amino acids: CASSNPGSETQYF. The CDR3 nucleotides read TGCGCCAGCAGTAATCCAGGGTCGGAGACCCAGTACTTC. The full variable domain, completed using reference TRBV5-1 and TRBJ2-5, is KAGVTQTPRYLIKTRGQQVTLSCSPISGHRSVSWYQQTPGQGLQFLFEYFSETQRNKGNFPGRFSGRQFSNSRSEMNVSTLELGDSALYLCASSNPGSETQYFGPGTRLLVL.

The chain carries TRBV27 and TRBJ1-5, with D hard to call. The CDR3 loop spans 13 amino acids. The ends were cut back, 4 bases at V and 7 bases at J, with 11 bases in the middle. Germline values: CDR1 MNHEY, CDR2 SMNVEV (reference sequence). The CDR3 loop is CASSSFRAQPQHF. CDR3 DNA: TGTGCCAGCAGTTCGTTCCGGGCACAGCCCCAGCATTTT.

This rearrangement joins TRBV9 to TRBJ1-3; D unclear. The CDR3 is made up of 15 amino acids. The ends were cut back, 3 bases at V and 0 bases at J, with 10 bases in the middle. The germline V gene encodes CDR1 SGDLS and CDR2 YYNGEE. CDR3 sequence (DNA): TGTGCCAGCAGCGCCGAGAGCCTCTCTGGAAACACCATATATTTT. Encoded protein: CASSAESLSGNTIYF.

This clone showed up just once. The V call is TRBV28, the J call TRBJ2-1, with 8 bases that match TRBD2. V gave up 2 bases and J gave up 3 bases; unmatched junction bases: 6. The length of the CDR3 is 16 residues. Germline assignment: CDR1 MDHEN and CDR2 SYDVKM. CDR3 nucleotide sequence: TGTGCCAGCAGTTTACTCGGGGGGGACATCTACAATGAGCAGTTCTTC. This encodes CASSLLGGDIYNEQFF. The full variable domain, in which reference TRBV28 and TRBJ2-1 provide the parts outside the CDR3, is DVKVTQSSRYLVKRTGEKVFLECVQDMDHENMFWYRQDPGLGLRLIYFSYDVKMKEKGDIPEGYSVSREKKERFSLILESASTNQTSMYLCASSLLGGDIYNEQFFGPGTRLTVL.

The chain employs TRBV15 and TRBJ2-5, with D hard to call. The V and J ends lost 2 bases and 5 bases respectively, with 9 bases between them. CDR3 length: 13 residues. Per the germline V gene, CDR1 is LNHNV and CDR2 is YYDKDF (reference sequence). CDR3 residues: CATSRSVQETQYF. The CDR3 nucleotides are TGTGCCACCAGCAGAAGCGTCCAGGAGACCCAGTACTTC.

V gene TRBV2 combines with J gene TRBJ2-4, with a possible D match to TRBD2 (6 bases). CDR1 is SNHLY, CDR2 FYNNEI, per germline. V lost 8 bases and J 6 bases, leaving 29 bases between the germline ends. This CDR3 comprises 18 residues. The DNA for the CDR3 is TGTGCCAGCTATCTTCCCTCGGTTGGGACTTGGGGTCGAAACATTCAGTACTTC. Residues: CASYLPSVGTWGRNIQYF. The full variable domain, in which reference TRBV2 and TRBJ2-4 provide the parts outside the CDR3, is EPEVTQTPSHQVTQMGQEVILRCVPISNHLYFYWYRQILGQKVEFLVSFYNNEISEKSEIFDDQFSVERPDGSNFTLKIRSTKLEDSAMYFCASYLPSVGTWGRNIQYFGAGTRLSVL.